Listed below are T cell receptor beta chains from one sample, sequenced in a study of blood T cell repertoires in COVID-19. The protocol was immunoSEQ multiplex PCR, while the TCRdb copy is restricted to in-frame clones and leaves out a portion. The profile shows roughly 350,000 clones, roughly 90% of them singletons. The sample taken for sequencing was peripheral blood. Receptors were obtained from a woman aged 70-85 years with COVID-19, enrolled during active disease. Each CDR3 is given with its conserved first and last residue. The order of the fields is clone size, V gene, D gene, J gene, CDR3 DNA, CDR3 protein. A D gene is named only where the DNA matches it firmly. Size is omitted from some rows. Given values are once, few, many or a class for expanded clones.

>NA|TRBV6-5|TRBD1|TRBJ2-1
TGTGCCAGCAGCTCTCTAGGACAGGGGGCAGGGGAGCAGTTCTTC
CASSSLGQGAGEQFF
>once|TRBV18|NA|TRBJ1-3
TGTGCCAGCTCACCACCGGGGCCGATCTCTGGAAACACCATATATTTT
CASSPPGPISGNTIYF
>NA|TRBV3-1/TRBV3-2|NA|TRBJ1-3
TGTGCCAGCAGCCAAGGAGGTGGCCGGTACTCTGGAAACACCATATATTTT
CASSQGGGRYSGNTIYF
>NA|TRBV29-1|NA|TRBJ2-7
TGCAGCGTTACCAGGGCCGACTCCTACGAGCAGTACTTC
CSVTRADSYEQYF
>NA|TRBV28|NA|TRBJ1-4
TGTGCCAGCAGTTCGCCCCCCGGGGGGGGAACTGAAAAACTGTTTTTT
CASSSPPGGGTEKLFF
>once|TRBV6-6|NA|TRBJ2-1
TGTGCCAGCAGTTTCAGGGAATTCGATGAGCAGTTCTTC
CASSFREFDEQFF
>NA|TRBV4-1|TRBD2|TRBJ2-3
TGCGCCAGCAGCCAGAACCGGGGGGGCCTGGGAGATACGCAGTATTTT
CASSQNRGGLGDTQYF
>NA|TRBV9|NA|TRBJ2-1
TGTGCCAGCAGCGCTGCCTACAATGAGCAGTTCTTC
CASSAAYNEQFF
>NA|TRBV6-2/TRBV6-3|NA|TRBJ1-2
TGTGCCAGCAGTTGGCCCACAGGCAACTATGGCTACACCTTC
CASSWPTGNYGYTF
>NA|TRBV27|NA|TRBJ1-3
TGTGCCAGCAGGAAACAGCTATCCTCTGAAAACACCATATATTTT
CASRKQLSSENTIYF
>NA|TRBV19|NA|TRBJ1-5
TGTGCCAGTAGTTCCCGACAGGTCGGTAGCAATCAGCCCCAGCATTTT
CASSSRQVGSNQPQHF
>NA|TRBV7-3|TRBD2|TRBJ2-2
TGTGCCAGCAGCCTAAGGACTAGTCCCAGTCCAGGGCCCGGGGAGCTGTTTTTT
CASSLRTSPSPGPGELFF
>once|TRBV6-1|NA|TRBJ1-5
TGTGCCAGCAGTGATCAGAATCAGCCCCAGCATTTT
CASSDQNQPQHF
>NA|TRBV10-3|TRBD1|TRBJ1-3
TGTGCCATCAGTTCGACAGGGAATGGAAACACCATATATTTT
CAISSTGNGNTIYF
>few|TRBV30|NA|TRBJ1-1
TGTGCCTGGAGTGGGGGGGGCACTGAAGCTTTCTTT
CAWSGGGTEAFF
>NA|TRBV4-2|TRBD1|TRBJ1-2
TGTGCCAGCAGCAACCGGACAGGCTCGCTCTATGGCTACACCTTC
CASSNRTGSLYGYTF
>NA|TRBV3-1/TRBV3-2|NA|TRBJ2-7
TGTGCCAGCAGCCAACCCCAGACTCCTCTCCACGAGCAGTACTTC
CASSQPQTPLHEQYF
>NA|TRBV19|NA|TRBJ2-4
TGTGCCAGTAGTATAGGCGGCGGACTGCGGTACTTC
CASSIGGGLRYF
>NA|TRBV28|NA|TRBJ1-6
TGTGCCAGCAGCCAACTCGGATCCGGAGGTGGTTCACCCCTCCACTTT
CASSQLGSGGGSPLHF
>NA|TRBV2|TRBD2|TRBJ2-3
TGTGCCAGCAGTGAGAGTAGCGGGGGTGCAGATACGCAGTATTTT
CASSESSGGADTQYF
>NA|TRBV6-1|NA|TRBJ2-6
TGTGCCAGCAGTGAATTCGGCGGTCTGGGGGCCAACGTCCTGACTTTC
CASSEFGGLGANVLTF
>NA|TRBV18|NA|TRBJ2-2
TGTGCCAGCTCACAGGGGTACGGCACCGGGGAGCTGTTTTTT
CASSQGYGTGELFF
>NA|TRBV5-1|NA|TRBJ2-1
TGCGCCAGCAGCTTGACCGGACAGGGAAGCGGGGGGCCCTACAATGAGCAGTTCTTC
CASSLTGQGSGGPYNEQFF
>NA|TRBV7-9|NA|TRBJ2-7
TGTGCCAGCAGCCGGACAGTCTACGAGCAGTACTTC
CASSRTVYEQYF
>NA|TRBV6-2/TRBV6-3|TRBD1|TRBJ2-7
TGTGCCAGCAGTCGACCGGGGCAGGGGGCGAAGCAGTACTTC
CASSRPGQGAKQYF
>NA|TRBV12-5|TRBD1|TRBJ2-3
TGTGCTAGCGACAGGGGTATTGAGGATACGCAGTATTTT
CASDRGIEDTQYF
>NA|TRBV12-3/TRBV12-4|NA|TRBJ2-7
TGTGCCAGCAGCCCCCTAGTTTCCTACGAGCAGTACTTC
CASSPLVSYEQYF
>NA|TRBV18|NA|TRBJ1-1
TGTGCCAGCTCACCATACTCTGAGAACACTGAAGCTTTCTTT
CASSPYSENTEAFF
>NA|TRBV9|TRBD1|TRBJ1-2
TGTGCCAGCAGCGACAGACAGGGCAATTATGGCTACACCTTC
CASSDRQGNYGYTF
>NA|TRBV5-1|TRBD1|TRBJ2-2
TGCGCCAGCAGCTGGGACAGGGCCGGTACCGGGGAGCTGTTTTTT
CASSWDRAGTGELFF
>NA|TRBV24-1|NA|TRBJ2-3
TGTGCCACCAGTGATTTTCGTCACGGCGAGGGTGAGCAAGATACGCAGTATTTT
CATSDFRHGEGEQDTQYF
>few|TRBV6-5|NA|TRBJ1-2
TGTGCCAGCAGTTACGCAGGGGCGGGCTATGGCTACACCTTC
CASSYAGAGYGYTF
>once|TRBV2|TRBD1|TRBJ1-1
TGTGCCAGCAAGACAGGGGGCACTGAAGCTTTCTTT
CASKTGGTEAFF
>NA|TRBV24-1|TRBD1|TRBJ1-1
TGTGCCACCAGCGCTACAGGGGCAGGGGACACTGAAGCTTTCTTT
CATSATGAGDTEAFF
>NA|TRBV28|NA|TRBJ1-3
TGTGCCAGCAGTTCCGGGGGGGATGGATTCTCTGGAAACACCATATATTTT
CASSSGGDGFSGNTIYF
>once|TRBV10-3|NA|TRBJ1-5
TGTGCCATCAGTGACAGTTCAAGAGAGGGTCAGCCCCAGCATTTT
CAISDSSREGQPQHF
>NA|TRBV6-1|TRBD1|TRBJ1-1
TGTGCCAGCAGTGAACCACGGTGGGACAGGGGGCGGCCGACTGAAGCTTTCTTT
CASSEPRWDRGRPTEAFF
>NA|TRBV25-1|NA|TRBJ1-6
TGTGCCAGCAGTCTCGGGGGTAATTCACCCCTCCACTTT
CASSLGGNSPLHF
>NA|TRBV6-6|NA|TRBJ2-1
TGTGCCAGCAGTTACGGACGGGAGAACAATGAGCAGTTCTTC
CASSYGRENNEQFF
>NA|TRBV5-1|TRBD1|TRBJ1-2
TGCGCCAGCAGCTTAGGACCTCAGGGGGAGCGGGGCTACACCTTC
CASSLGPQGERGYTF
>NA|TRBV5-1|NA|TRBJ2-3
TGCGCCAGCAGCTCGATGGGTTTCAGCGCAGATACGCAGTATTTT
CASSSMGFSADTQYF
>NA|TRBV9|NA|TRBJ2-6
TGTGCCAGCAGCGCCAGGGAAGGCTCTGGGGCCAACGTCCTGACTTTC
CASSAREGSGANVLTF
>once|TRBV10-3|TRBD1|TRBJ2-1
TGTGCCATCAGTGGTGGACAGACAGGGCTCAGGAATGAGCAGTTCTTC
CAISGGQTGLRNEQFF
>NA|TRBV5-1|NA|TRBJ2-1
TGCGCCAGCAGCTTGATACCCTCAGGGAAACCCCACAATGAGCAGTTCTTC
CASSLIPSGKPHNEQFF
>NA|TRBV5-6|TRBD1|TRBJ1-5
TGTGCCAGCAGCTCTGACAGGGGAAGTCAGCCCCAGCATTTT
CASSSDRGSQPQHF
>once|TRBV27|TRBD1|TRBJ1-5
TGTGCCAGCAGTTTACCGCGGACAGGGAGGCTTCAGCCCCAGCATTTT
CASSLPRTGRLQPQHF
>NA|TRBV5-4|NA|TRBJ1-2
TGTGCCAGCAGCTTGGAGGGGCAGGGGAAACACGCATCATTC
CASSLEGQGKHASF
>NA|TRBV6-5|TRBD2|TRBJ2-5
TGTGCCAGCAGTTTCAGGGACTATAACCAAGAGACCCAGTACTTC
CASSFRDYNQETQYF
>NA|TRBV19|NA|TRBJ2-2
TGTGCCAGTAGTGTTGGACAGAACACCGGGGAGCTGTTTTTT
CASSVGQNTGELFF
>NA|TRBV28|NA|TRBJ1-1
TGTGCCAGCAGTTTAGTGGGAGACATCATGAACACTGAAGCTTTCTTT
CASSLVGDIMNTEAFF
>NA|TRBV21-1|NA|TRBJ1-1
TGTGCCAGCAGCAAAGGAGGGAGAAGAAACACTGAAGCTTTCTTT
CASSKGGRRNTEAFF
>few|TRBV18|NA|TRBJ2-7
TGTGCCAGCTCACTAATTTCCTACGAGCAGTACTTC
CASSLISYEQYF
>once|TRBV28|NA|TRBJ1-1
TGTGCCAGCAGTACGGGGTCTGAAGCTTTCTTT
CASSTGSEAFF
>once|TRBV29-1|TRBD2|TRBJ2-1
TGCAGCGCCAAGACTAGCCTAATATACAATGAGCAGTTCTTC
CSAKTSLIYNEQFF
>once|TRBV27|TRBD2|TRBJ2-1
TGTGCCAGCAGTTCCACTAGCGGGGGACAAGGTAATGAGCAGTTCTTC
CASSSTSGGQGNEQFF
>NA|TRBV19|NA|TRBJ1-3
TGTGCCAGTAGTGAGGGTGCCTCTGGAAACACCATATATTTT
CASSEGASGNTIYF
>NA|TRBV6-2/TRBV6-3|NA|TRBJ1-5
TGTGCCAGCAGTTACGCCCCGGGGTATAGCAATCAGCCCCAGCATTTT
CASSYAPGYSNQPQHF
>NA|TRBV5-6|NA|TRBJ1-1
TGTGCCAGCAGCCGCGGGCAGATGAACACTGAAGCTTTCTTT
CASSRGQMNTEAFF
>few|TRBV10-1|TRBD1|TRBJ1-2
TGCGCCAGCATTATCTTGACTAATTCTTACAGGGGGAATGAGGAGGGCTACACCTTC
CASIILTNSYRGNEEGYTF